Below, 28 T cell receptor beta chains from the same sample are listed, as sequenced in a study of T cell responses to AZD1222 COVID-19 vaccine. Profiled with immunoSEQ multiplex PCR; TCRdb holds only in-frame clones, not every one. The repertoire includes 120,000 to 150,000 clones, roughly nine tenths of them detected once, and more than 1.3% sits in the top ten. The sample in question was peripheral blood, obtained on day 0 of AZD1222 vaccination. These receptors all stem from an adult in good health.

This sequence joins TRBV6-1 and TRBJ2-6; unclear D gene. Germline values: CDR1 MNHNS, CDR2 SASEGT. The V and J ends lost 3 bases and 4 bases respectively, with 7 bases between them. This CDR3 has 14 residues. CDR3 amino acids: CASSESLGANVLTF. CDR3 sequence (DNA): TGTGCCAGCAGTGAGTCCCTAGGGGCCAACGTCCTGACTTTC.

The rearrangement uses TRBV25-1 and TRBJ1-5; D unresolved. Trimming shortened V by 7 bases and J by 5 bases, and 15 bases separated the two germline ends. CDR1 is MGHDK, CDR2 SYGVNS, per germline. This CDR3 is built from 14 residues. The CDR3 reads CASNRAGGHQPQHF. The CDR3 bases are TGTGCCAGCAACCGAGCGGGAGGGCATCAGCCCCAGCATTTT. Drawing the rest from reference TRBV25-1 and TRBJ1-5, the complete variable domain is EADIYQTPRYLVIGTGKKITLECSQTMGHDKMYWYQQDPGMELHLIHYSYGVNSTEKGDLSSESTVSRIRTEHFPLTLESARPSHTSQYLCASNRAGGHQPQHFGDGTRLSIL.

There are a few counts of this clone. The V call is TRBV5-1, the J call TRBJ1-1; D not certain. This CDR3 spans 14 amino acids. Germline V lookup: CDR1 SGHRS, CDR2 YFSETQ. Trimming removed 0 bases at V and 1 base at J, with 7 bases between. DNA for the CDR3: TGCGCCAGCAGCTTGGAACCTCAGAACACTGAAGCTTTCTTT. Amino acid sequence: CASSLEPQNTEAFF.

The table lists this clone with a count of one. The V and J genes are TRBV6-2 or TRBV6-3 and TRBJ2-5; D remains ambiguous. The germline gives CDR1 MNHEY, CDR2 SVGEGT. This CDR3 is 12 amino acids long. Deletions cut 0 bases from V and 5 bases from J, with 4 bases between. In DNA form, the CDR3 reads TGTGCCAGCAGTTACTCGACCGAGACCCAGTACTTC. Translation: CASSYSTETQYF.

This clone was recorded a few times. The V gene is TRBV5-4, the J gene TRBJ1-1; maybe TRBD1 (5 bases). The CDR3 covers 14 residues. Trimming cost V 3 bases and J 4 bases, with 13 bases left between them. Germline V gene sequence: CDR1 SGHNT, CDR2 YYREEE (reference sequence). The CDR3 DNA reads TGTGCCAGCAGCTGGGGCACAGACCCCACTGAAGCTTTCTTT. As protein: CASSWGTDPTEAFF.

This chain uses TRBV9 with TRBJ2-3; D unclear. CDR1 is SGDLS, CDR2 YYNGEE, per germline. The CDR3 spans 15 residues. Trimming pared 0 bases from V and 4 bases from J, leaving 12 bases between. DNA of the CDR3: TGTGCCAGCAGCGTAGGTTCGTTAAGTTCAGATACGCAGTATTTT. Translation: CASSVGSLSSDTQYF.

The V call is TRBV10-3, the J call TRBJ1-2; 7 bases align to TRBD1. Germline CDR1 ENHRY, CDR2 SYGVKD. This CDR3 contains 15 residues. Trimming took 4 bases from V and 8 from J; bases not matched to a gene: 13. The CDR3 loop reads CAISVFRDSSDGYTF. CDR3 bases: TGTGCCATCAGTGTCTTCCGGGACAGCTCCGACGGCTACACCTTC.

The V call is TRBV30, the J call TRBJ1-2; D gene ambiguous. The CDR3 spans 14 residues. V was shortened by 3 bases and J by 3 bases, with 14 bases between the two germline ends. CDR1 and CDR2 (germline): GTSNPN, SVGIG (reference sequence). CDR3: CAWSADGLDYGYTF. The CDR3, as DNA: TGTGCCTGGAGCGCGGACGGCCTTGACTATGGCTACACCTTC.

This rearrangement joins TRBV6-5 to TRBJ1-3; the D is unclear. This CDR3 is 15 amino acids long. Trimming cost V 6 bases and J 0 bases, with 12 bases left between them. Germline CDR1 reads MNHEY; CDR2 reads SVGAGI. The chain's CDR3 is CASSSGRSSGNTIYF. The CDR3 DNA follows: TGTGCCAGCAGCAGCGGACGGTCCTCTGGAAACACCATATATTTT.

The chain has TRBV19 and TRBJ1-5; D is unresolved. Trimming left V 5 bases short and J 0 bases short, with 8 bases between. The CDR3 consists of 14 residues. Germline V CDR1 and CDR2: LNHDA, SQIVND (reference sequence). Here the CDR3 DNA reads TGTGCCAGTAGTGAGGATCTTAGCAATCAGCCCCAGCATTTT. This gives the protein CASSEDLSNQPQHF.

V is TRBV28 and J is TRBJ2-7; 11 nucleotides line up with TRBD2. Trimming removed 6 bases from V and 2 bases from J; junction bases left unmatched: 9. Germline values: CDR1 MDHEN, CDR2 SYDVKM. This CDR3 spans 16 amino acids. The DNA for the CDR3 is TGTGCCAGCAGCCTAAACCCGGGACTAGCGGCCTACGAGCAGTACTTC. Protein sequence: CASSLNPGLAAYEQYF. Full variable domain (outside the CDR3, taken from reference TRBV28 and TRBJ2-7): DVKVTQSSRYLVKRTGEKVFLECVQDMDHENMFWYRQDPGLGLRLIYFSYDVKMKEKGDIPEGYSVSREKKERFSLILESASTNQTSMYLCASSLNPGLAAYEQYFGPGTRLTVT.

The rearrangement uses TRBV12-3 or TRBV12-4 and TRBJ2-5, with D perhaps matching TRBD2 (5 bases). V was trimmed by 3 bases and J by 5 bases, leaving 10 bases between them. CDR3 length: 13 residues. The CDR3 DNA is TGTGCCAGCAGTTTGGTTAGGAGGGAGACCCAGTACTTC. Amino acids: CASSLVRRETQYF.

The chain recombines TRBV7-9 with TRBJ1-4; the match to TRBD1 covers 8 bases. The germline V gene has CDR1 SEHNR and CDR2 FQNEAQ (reference sequence). V lost 5 bases to trimming and J lost 3 bases; unmatched junction nucleotides: 8. The CDR3 has 16 amino acids. The CDR3 spells CASSKTQGAANEKLFF. As DNA, the CDR3 is TGTGCCAGCAGCAAGACCCAGGGGGCGGCTAATGAAAAACTGTTTTTT.

This clone was picked up a small number of times. This chain connects TRBV30 to TRBJ2-7; the D gene is possibly TRBD2 (6 bases). Germline values: CDR1 GTSNPN, CDR2 SVGIG (reference sequence). The CDR3 extends over 14 amino acids. V was pared by 8 bases and J by 3 bases, with 20 bases between. For the CDR3, the DNA is TGTGCCGGGACTGGGCAGGGAAACCTCTACGAGCAGTACTTC. Translated, it gives CAGTGQGNLYEQYF.

V gene TRBV9 combines with J gene TRBJ2-7; tentative D call: TRBD1 (6 bases). This CDR3 is 16 amino acids long. V dropped 3 bases and J dropped 2 bases, with 18 bases sitting between them. The germline V gene has CDR1 SGDLS and CDR2 YYNGEE. The CDR3 nucleotides are TGTGCCAGCAGCGGCGACCGGGCAGGGGAAACCTACGAGCAGTACTTC. This sequence encodes CASSGDRAGETYEQYF.

The chain couples TRBV18 to TRBJ2-7; D unresolved. The V and J ends lost 3 bases and 6 bases respectively, with 15 bases between them. CDR1 is KGHSH, CDR2 LQKENI, per germline. The CDR3 has 14 amino acids. The chain's CDR3 is CASSPSSALSEQYF. DNA for the CDR3: TGTGCCAGCTCACCTTCTTCTGCGCTCAGCGAGCAGTACTTC.

This clone has only a few counts. This chain joins TRBV6-2 or TRBV6-3 and TRBJ2-1; TRBD1 matches at 7 bases. J lost 8 bases, V lost 6 bases, and 19 bases had no gene match. The CDR3 is made up of 17 amino acids. The germline CDR1 and CDR2 sequences are MNHEY and SVGEGT. CDR3 bases: TGTGCCAGCAGATACAGCAACAGGGGCTCGCGGAAAGATGAGCAGTTCTTC. This translates into CASRYSNRGSRKDEQFF.

The J gene is TRBJ2-3, the V gene TRBV21-1; the D call in the table, TRBD2, was not verified against the DNA. TRBV21-1 corresponds to a pseudogene. The CDR3 length is 16 residues. The CDR3 DNA reads TGTGCCAGCGGCCAGGGCGAGACTAGCGGTACAGATACGCAGTATTTT. It yields the protein CASGQGETSGTDTQYF.

The genes are TRBV11-2 and TRBJ1-2; tentative D call: TRBD1 (6 bases). The CDR3 totals 15 residues. The germline V and J ends were trimmed by 5 bases and 0 bases, with 13 bases remaining between them. CDR1 is SGHAT and CDR2 is FQNNGV in the germline V gene. In DNA form, the CDR3 reads TGTGCCAGCAGCCCCGGAGGGGGGTCTAACTATGGCTACACCTTC. This translates into CASSPGGGSNYGYTF.

The chain carries TRBV9 and TRBJ2-5; 8 bases match TRBD2. The V segment lost 3 bases and the J segment 5 bases; nucleotides outside the gene matches: 9. The germline V gene has CDR1 SGDLS and CDR2 YYNGEE. The CDR3 consists of 15 residues. CDR3 in DNA: TGTGCCAGCAGCGCCGGGGGGGCTCCCCGGGAGACCCAGTACTTC. This encodes CASSAGGAPRETQYF.

The chain carries TRBV7-7 and TRBJ1-3; 10 nucleotides line up with TRBD1. V dropped 1 base and J dropped 4; count of bases not matched to a gene: 1. This CDR3 is built from 15 residues. Germline V lookup: CDR1 SSHAT, CDR2 FNYEAQ (reference sequence). CDR3 sequence reads: CASSLGQGAGNTIYF. The CDR3 coding sequence is TGTGCCAGCAGCTTAGGACAGGGGGCCGGAAACACCATATATTTT.

The chain carries TRBV18 and TRBJ1-4; TRBD1 aligns across 7 bases. The CDR3 has 16 residues. CDR1 and CDR2 (germline): KGHSH, LQKENI. The J segment lost 5 bases and the V segment lost 1 base, leaving 7 bases of the junction unmatched. The CDR3 spells CASSPRGGTANEKLFF. CDR3 nucleotides: TGTGCCAGCTCACCACGGGGTGGGACAGCCAATGAAAAACTGTTTTTT.

V and J are TRBV13 and TRBJ2-1; 9 positions match TRBD2. Trimming cost V 6 bases and J 6 bases; bases outside gene matches: 6. The CDR3 has 14 amino acids. Germline V gene lookup returns CDR1 PRHDT and CDR2 FYEKMQ (reference sequence). CDR3 in DNA: TGTGCCAGCAGTAGAGCGGGAGGATTCAATGAGCAGTTCTTC. This codes for CASSRAGGFNEQFF.

The V and J genes are TRBV4-2 and TRBJ1-5; 10 bases line up with TRBD1. V lost 3 bases, J lost 8 bases, and 10 bases stayed unmatched. This CDR3 region has 16 residues. Germline values: CDR1 LGHNA, CDR2 YNFKEQ. CDR3 sequence (DNA): TGTGCCAGCAGCCACGCTGGGACAGGGGAAAGTGAGCCCCAGCATTTT. It yields the protein CASSHAGTGESEPQHF.

This chain joins TRBV6-5 and TRBJ1-4; no clear D. Trimming stripped 3 bases from V and 7 bases from J, with 18 bases between. CDR1 MNHEY and CDR2 SVGAGI come from the germline V gene. CDR3 length: 16 residues. The CDR3 sequence: CASSYGPEVYGEKLFF. The CDR3 DNA follows: TGTGCCAGCAGTTATGGGCCTGAGGTTTATGGTGAAAAACTGTTTTTT.

This clone was seen a single time. The chain recombines TRBV2 with TRBJ2-1; 10 bases line up with TRBD2. The CDR3 has 17 residues. The germline gives CDR1 SNHLY, CDR2 FYNNEI. The J segment lost 5 bases and the V segment lost 4 bases, leaving 11 bases of the junction unmatched. The CDR3 spells CASSGGRLAGDNNEQFF. The CDR3 coding sequence is TGTGCCAGCAGTGGAGGTCGGCTAGCGGGAGACAACAATGAGCAGTTCTTC. Together with reference TRBV2 and TRBJ2-1, the CDR3 gives the full variable domain: EPEVTQTPSHQVTQMGQEVILRCVPISNHLYFYWYRQILGQKVEFLVSFYNNEISEKSEIFDDQFSVERPDGSNFTLKIRSTKLEDSAMYFCASSGGRLAGDNNEQFFGPGTRLTVL.

The V gene is TRBV27, the J gene TRBJ1-2, with 7 bases matching TRBD1. Looked up from germline, CDR1 is MNHEY and CDR2 is SMNVEV (reference sequence). Unmatched junction bases numbered 3, after V lost 4 bases and J lost 4 bases. The CDR3 runs 13 residues. CDR3 residues: CASSWGQSYGYTF. In nucleotides, the CDR3 is TGTGCCAGCAGTTGGGGACAGTCCTATGGCTACACCTTC.

The chain carries TRBV27 and TRBJ2-3, with 9 nucleotides matching TRBD2. V was pared by 6 bases and J by 6 bases, with 16 bases of the junction left unmatched. Germline CDR1 is MNHEY and CDR2 is SMNVEV (reference sequence). The CDR3 spans 17 residues. The CDR3: CASSLGLAPGGRDTQYF. The CDR3 DNA reads TGTGCCAGCAGCTTGGGACTAGCTCCTGGAGGGAGGGATACGCAGTATTTT.